One and the same sample provided the 11 T cell receptor beta chains below, sequenced in a study of T cell repertoires in cytomegalovirus infection. The antigens of these receptors remain unknown. TCRdb re-derived calls from the reads in MiXCR, one entry per CDR3 protein. The sample contains 44,000 or so distinct CDR3 sequences, about a fifth of which appear only once. The source material was CD8+ T cells from cultured PBMCs, sampled from culture after CMV antigen stimulation. The source of these receptors is a human donor in good health (CMV status not recorded). Some clones in this sample may be carry-over from other donors' samples.

This clonotype was observed a handful of times. The chain uses TRBV7-9 and TRBJ1-5; no firm D call. The CDR3 contains 11 residues. Germline V lookup: CDR1 SEHNR, CDR2 FQNEAQ (reference sequence). Trimming pared 1 base from V and 9 bases from J, leaving 4 bases between. DNA for the CDR3: TGTGCCAGCAGCTTAGAGGGGCCCCAGCATTTT. Translated: CASSLEGPQHF.

This clonotype was seen a handful of times. The chain recombines TRBV7-2 with TRBJ2-7; D perhaps matches TRBD2 (6 bases). V shed 4 bases and J shed 2 bases, with 12 bases lying between them. Germline CDR1 reads SGHTA; CDR2 reads FQGNSA. The CDR3 totals 14 residues. CDR3 sequence (DNA): TGTGCCAGCAGCTGGGCCGGAGGGACCTACGAGCAGTACTTC. As protein: CASSWAGGTYEQYF.

This chain connects TRBV10-3 to TRBJ2-5; 15 positions agree with TRBD2. Germline CDR1 is ENHRY and CDR2 is SYGVKD. The junction had 9 bases not matched to a gene; V was cut back by 4 bases and J by 9 bases. The CDR3 is 16 residues long. In DNA, the CDR3 is TGTGCCATCAGTGTTAGGACTAGCGGGGGGGCTCTGGCCCAGTACTTC. Amino acids: CAISVRTSGGALAQYF.

V usage is TRBV12-3 or TRBV12-4 and J usage is TRBJ1-1; D is ambiguous. This CDR3 is built from 16 residues. V was pared by 5 bases and J by 7 bases, with 23 bases between. CDR3 residues: CASSPLHRVRGDEAFF. The CDR3 bases are TGTGCCAGCAGTCCCCTTCATCGGGTTCGAGGAGATGAAGCTTTCTTT.

The chain couples TRBV7-6 to TRBJ1-5; tentative D call: TRBD1 (6 bases). Trimming shortened V by 3 bases and J by 6 bases, and 15 bases separated the two germline ends. The CDR3 covers 15 residues. Germline-derived CDR1 and CDR2 are SGHVS and FNYEAQ. DNA of the CDR3: TGTGCCAGCAGCTTGAGCATAGGAGGGGGTCAGCCCCAGCATTTT. Its protein product is CASSLSIGGGQPQHF.

This clonotype showed up just a few times. CDR3 nucleotide sequence: TGTGCCAGCAGGTATACAGGGGGGAACACTGAAGCTTTCTTT. Amino acid sequence: CASRYTGGNTEAFF. This chain links TRBV6-8 with TRBJ1-1, with TRBD1 matching 8 bases. V shed 6 bases and J 1 base; nucleotides not matched to a gene: 4. Per germline, CDR1 MNHGY and CDR2 SAAAGT. The CDR3 extends over 14 amino acids.

This clonotype was detected only a few times. The CDR3 coding sequence is TGTGCCAGCAGTTTAGGACAGGGGGCCCCCAATGGCTACACCTTC. It encodes CASSLGQGAPNGYTF. J is TRBJ1-2 and V is TRBV27, with TRBD1 matching over 11 bases. CDR1 is MNHEY and CDR2 is SMNVEV in the germline V gene (reference sequence). The J segment lost 6 bases and the V segment lost 2 bases, leaving 5 bases of the junction unmatched. This CDR3 has 15 residues.

This chain joins TRBV7-9 and TRBJ1-2, with D possibly being TRBD1 (6 bases). With 5 bases removed from V and 9 bases from J, the gap between germline ends came to 19 bases. CDR1 and CDR2 (germline): SEHNR, FQNEAQ (reference sequence). The CDR3 has 14 residues. The CDR3 nucleotides are TGTGCCAGCAGCCCCTCCTTGGGGGGCGAGAGCTACACCTTC. This codes for CASSPSLGGESYTF.

In this sample, this clonotype turned up a few times. The chain employs TRBV7-2 and TRBJ2-3; 10 bases line up with TRBD2. This CDR3 is built from 20 residues. Germline CDR1 and CDR2: SGHTA and FQGNSA. Losses at the gene ends were 5 bases for V and 3 bases for J; bases not matched to a gene: 20. This chain's CDR3 is CASSQERLAGVRRGTDTQYF. As DNA, the CDR3 is TGTGCCAGCAGCCAAGAACGGCTAGCGGGGGTCCGACGGGGAACAGATACGCAGTATTTT.

This clonotype has a handful of counts. This chain links TRBV7-2 with TRBJ1-5, with TRBD1 matching over 7 bases. The CDR3 is made up of 14 amino acids. The trim removed 2 bases at V and 7 bases at J, leaving 5 bases unmatched. The germline V gene has CDR1 SGHTA and CDR2 FQGNSA. The CDR3 sequence is CASSLTRGPQPQHF. The CDR3, as DNA: TGTGCCAGCAGCTTAACGAGGGGGCCCCAGCCCCAGCATTTT. The full variable domain, its missing parts supplied by reference TRBV7-2 and TRBJ1-5, is GAGVSQSPSNKVTEKGKDVELRCDPISGHTALYWYRQSLGQGLEFLIYFQGNSAPDKSGLPSDRFSAERTGGSVSTLTIQRTQQEDSAVYLCASSLTRGPQPQHFGDGTRLSIL.

The chain has TRBV7-9 and TRBJ1-5; D is uncertain. Trimming pared 1 base from V and 0 bases from J, leaving 10 bases between. This CDR3 region has 16 residues. CDR1 is SEHNR, CDR2 FQNEAQ, per germline (reference sequence). The CDR3 sequence: CASSLGGIASNQPQHF. The CDR3 DNA follows: TGTGCCAGCAGCTTAGGAGGGATCGCTAGCAATCAGCCCCAGCATTTT.